This TCR beta chain was sequenced in a study of T cells in Graves' hyperthyroidism and ophthalmopathy. About the research overall: Peripheral blood was secured at the point of initial diagnosis, before any treatment.

Ophthalmopathy patients had moderate-to-severe active disease, CAS ≥3, NOSPECS ≥4, and disease duration under 3 months. Clinical symptoms, serum thyroxine, TRAb, thyroid ultrasound and orbital computed tomography informed diagnoses. From RNA transcripts, TCR beta CDR3 regions were amplified. Initially, a first-round RT-PCR of the TCR CDR3 employed the HTBI primer set. Via MiXCR, TCRdb re-called the multiplex PCR reads, giving one row per CDR3 protein. The table lists approximately 600,000 distinct CDR3 sequences, roughly 15% of them singletons. Trimming took 7 bases from V and 10 from J, leaving 14 bases between them. The germline gives CDR1 MNHEY, CDR2 SVGEGT. This CDR3 comprises 11 residues. This clonotype was seen many times.

This receptor was taken from a woman in her 40s with Graves' ophthalmopathy. Sequenced input: blood. The chain combines TRBV6-2 or TRBV6-3 with TRBJ2-7, with D possibly being TRBD2 (6 bases). The CDR3 bases are TGTGCCAGCACCCACGGAGGGTTCCAGTACTTC. As protein: CASTHGGFQYF.